Listed here is a single TCR beta chain. Profiled with immunoSEQ multiplex PCR; TCRdb holds only in-frame clones, not every one. The table records about 300,000 clones, approximately 90% of them present only once. This sample stems from a study of blood T cell repertoires in COVID-19. On the study more broadly: Sample material is recorded as cDNA or gDNA derived from T cells, B-cell-depleted T cells, or PBMCs.

Study members were between about 18 and 89 years old and lived in some 22 US regions. The TCR originated in a woman in her twenties or thirties who had recovered from COVID-19. The specimen was PBMCs or T cells enriched from blood (not recorded which).

CDR3 protein: CATSRPGVTYEQYF. The CDR3 bases are TGTGCCACCAGCAGGCCCGGGGTTACCTACGAGCAGTACTTC. The chain combines TRBV15 with TRBJ2-7, with D possibly TRBD2 on 5 matching bases. The V gene lost 3 bases and the J gene lost 2 bases, with 11 bases spanning the gap. The germline V gene has CDR1 LNHNV and CDR2 YYDKDF (reference sequence). This CDR3 has 14 residues.